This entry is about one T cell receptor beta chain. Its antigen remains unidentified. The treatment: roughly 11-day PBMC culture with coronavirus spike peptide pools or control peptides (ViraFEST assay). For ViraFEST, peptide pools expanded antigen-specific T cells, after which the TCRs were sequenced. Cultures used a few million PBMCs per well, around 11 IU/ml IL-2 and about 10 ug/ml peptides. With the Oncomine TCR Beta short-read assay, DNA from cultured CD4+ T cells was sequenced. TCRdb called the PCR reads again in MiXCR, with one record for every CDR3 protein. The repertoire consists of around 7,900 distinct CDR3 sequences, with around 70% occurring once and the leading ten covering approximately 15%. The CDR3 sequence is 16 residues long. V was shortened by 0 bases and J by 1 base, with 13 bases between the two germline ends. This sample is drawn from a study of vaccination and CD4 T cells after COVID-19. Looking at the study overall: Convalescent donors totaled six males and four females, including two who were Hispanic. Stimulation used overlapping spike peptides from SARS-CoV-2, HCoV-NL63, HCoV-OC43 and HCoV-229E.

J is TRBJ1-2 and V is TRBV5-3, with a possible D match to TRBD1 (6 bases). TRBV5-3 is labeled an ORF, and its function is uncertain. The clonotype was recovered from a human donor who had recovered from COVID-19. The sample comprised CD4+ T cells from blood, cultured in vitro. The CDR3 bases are TGTGCCAGAAGCTTGGCCCCGGGACACCTTAACTATGGCTACACCTTC. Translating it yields CARSLAPGHLNYGYTF.